The clone carrying this T cell receptor (beta chain) counts as medium-sized. This entry is derived from a study of blood T cell repertoires in COVID-19. Original processing notes: Nucleated cell counts were estimated from reference gene primer amplification. Profiling relied on immunoSEQ multiplex PCR, and the TCRdb table lists in-frame clones only, not all of them. Clonal size and the V and J genes are those of that table, whereas D and trimming came from the DNA. The sample carries about 50,000 clones, roughly 82% recorded once. V lost 5 bases, J lost 4 bases, and 11 bases lay in between. The CDR3 loop spans 14 amino acids. Germline CDR1 and CDR2: SGHTA and FQGNSA.

The chain is built from TRBV7-2 and TRBJ2-2; tentative D call: TRBD1 (6 bases). The TCR sequence derives from an older woman with acute or convalescent COVID-19. Sequenced input: peripheral blood. CDR3 nucleotides: TGTGCCAGCAGCACCACAGGGACCACCGGGGAGCTGTTTTTT. This codes for CASSTTGTTGELFF.